This T cell receptor (beta chain) derives from a study of cytomegalovirus exposure and HLA in healthy donors (dated by TCRdb to about 2017). In the study overall: According to an earlier analysis of several hundred of the donors, about 179 million T cells yielded some 120 million unique TCR beta sequences and about 300 Gb of sequence data. An early release that covered around 590 HLA-typed donors contained about 290 gigabases of sequencing data and roughly 84 million unique TCR sequences. Among the roughly 380 genotyped donors, around 81% belonged to the genetic ancestry cluster associated with self-reported Caucasian donors. The study aimed to test whether cataloging public T cell receptors could reveal signatures of past pathogen exposure. Using immunosequencing, the study profiled T cell repertoires from 550 to 750 subjects and related those repertoires to cytomegalovirus serostatus. In addition to the first cohort of roughly 700 subjects, a separate validation cohort of over 90 different subjects was used. To predict cytomegalovirus infection status, the study brought together high-throughput TCR immunosequencing, statistical association of individual TCRs with disease status, and machine learning. A later analysis re-analyzed previously published TCR beta repertoires from 650 to 800 donors and added high-resolution HLA genotyping to study TCR occurrence patterns. The later analysis used no new phenotypic data to find candidate immune exposures, relying instead on TCR beta sequences and their occurrence across donors. In an earlier analysis of 587 of the donors, high-throughput TCR beta sequencing was used to judge whether each TCR beta V gene segment behaved as functional or pseudogenic. Donor age, sex, ethnicity and CMV serostatus were collected together with the repertoire data. A later genetic analysis used genome-wide SNP genotypes for about three fifths of the 666 donors, treating that subset as a discovery cohort. Every repertoire in the discovery cohort had been generated on one and the same sequencing platform. Both class I and class II loci were covered by HLA typing, at four-digit resolution. The number of donors typed differed by locus, with 629-630 for A, B, C, DRB1 and DQB1, roughly 520 for DQA1, approximately 580 for DPA1, and some 470 for DPB1. Roughly five DR-DQ haplotypes were handled as single units for association and clustering because linkage in the cohort was strong. Across 300 to 400 genotyped donors of the cohort, an average of about 250,000 unique TCR beta nucleotide sequences per donor were sequenced, and roughly a sixth of those sequences were non-productive.

Per the germline V gene, SGDLS is the CDR1 and YYNGEE is the CDR2. The junction carries 11 bases between V and J, which are trimmed by 0 bases and 5 bases respectively. The CDR3 runs 14 residues from the cysteine to the phenylalanine. Only the CDR3 region is kept as DNA, spanning 42 bases read in frame from base 1. The cohort consisted of approximately 690 healthy bone marrow donors. At the time of sampling, all cohort members were nominally healthy, though unrecorded immune exposures were likely present. The donor tested CMV seronegative and was one of the 352 seronegative cohort members. Each donor provided a peripheral blood sample, and peripheral blood mononuclear cells were used for TCR beta sequencing. Genomic DNA was extracted from the blood cell samples with the Qiagen DNeasy Blood Extraction Kit. Overall results and qualifications from the work: A further reported finding was that TCR beta sequences accurately predicted the HLA-A and HLA-B alleles for most subjects in the first cohort. In both the original and validation cohorts, the classifier was reported to diagnose cytomegalovirus status with high specificity and sensitivity. When HLA alleles, especially DR and DQ, strongly co-occurred, attributing TCR associations to individual alleles was difficult. A later genetic analysis reported fewer N-insertions in productive TCRs among donors in an Asian-associated ancestry cluster than the roughly 700-donor mean. Because the 87-base-pair reads could not distinguish some IMGT-functional V segments, including TRBV6-2 and TRBV6-3, those segments were excluded. Correlated functional status among segregating V segments might reflect linkage disequilibrium, but an unknown experimental factor could not be ruled out. Three of the identified cytomegalovirus-associated TCR beta chains were confirmed in vitro to be specific for cytomegalovirus antigens. Broadly in line with IMGT annotations, most TCR beta V segments showed up in productive rearrangements about 87% or about 30% of the time in an earlier analysis of around 550 of the donors. According to a later analysis, TCR association rates differed among HLA loci, with DRB1 alleles showing the most associated TCRs and HLA-C alleles showing the fewest. A later analysis found that most CMV-associated TCR beta chains appeared HLA-restricted, with HLA associations seemingly driven largely by CMV exposure. In a later analysis, HLA-associated TCR beta chains were found to be more clonally expanded and to have lower generation probabilities than equally common non-associated chains. For the cohort, immune exposure information was limited to CMV serostatus. A cluster of highly shared sequence variants was judged likely to be a technical artifact of the sequencing pipeline. The authors suggested that the approach could potentially be generalized to other disease states and immunological phenotypes. Most TCR sequences were seen in very few donors, while some public TCRs were found in many individuals. Because HLA typing was missing for some donors at each locus, association tests included only the typed subset. The earlier analysis of nearly 600 of the donors excluded about 16 rarely observed V segments, including chromosome 9 orphons, because counts were too low. A later genetic analysis associated a missense DCLRE1C variant with V-gene and J-gene trimming of TCR beta chains, and an independent cohort replicated the association. Roughly uniform sequencing depth across donors was assumed in presence/absence analyses, although this assumption may not hold. The study listed 170 or so TCR beta chains as associated with cytomegalovirus. Specific HLA alleles were associated with roughly 16,000 TCR beta sequences at a false discovery rate of 0.05 in a later analysis. In a later analysis, several top co-occurrence clusters were reported to appear linked to parvovirus B19, influenza, CMV and Epstein-Barr virus. In this cohort, only TCR beta chains were sequenced, and detectable features were limited by the absence of alpha or paired-chain data.

The method behind the library was the immunoSEQ multiplex PCR assay. A mixture of 60 forward primers for TCR Vbeta segments and 13 reverse primers for TCR Jbeta segments was used in the multiplex PCR. The CDR3 region of rearranged TCR beta genes was amplified from genomic DNA with a multiplex PCR assay. On the Illumina HiSeq System, the amplified TCR beta libraries were sequenced as 87-base-pair reads. The original pipeline was this. A later analysis tallied 75 million to 85 million unique TCR beta chains across the 600 to 700 repertoires, and roughly 11 million of those chains were shared by two or more donors. Raw reads were error-corrected and collapsed into unique sequences by a nearest-neighbor algorithm in which closely related sequences were merged to remove PCR and sequencing errors. V, D and J gene segments were assigned by aligning CDR3 sequences to IMGT reference sequences. For a sequence to be retained, at least a six-nucleotide match to both a V gene segment and a J gene segment was required. A rearrangement counted as productive if the CDR3 had no stop codons and remained in frame with V and J, and every other rearrangement counted as non-productive. CDR3 was defined by IMGT convention, running from the second conserved V-encoded cysteine to the conserved J-encoded phenylalanine. Sequences without an unambiguous match to a single V gene segment were excluded from the earlier analysis of over 500 of the donors. In an earlier analysis of roughly 600 of the donors, a V segment was called functional when productive rearrangements were above 56.7%, and segregating when the standard deviation between donors exceeded 5%. A statistical classification framework was developed to diagnose cytomegalovirus status using the catalog of TCR beta chain sequences. A later analysis assigned V and J genes by comparing TCR nucleotide sequences with IMGT/GENE-DB human TR gene sequences. Using the TCRdist pipeline, a later analysis assigned CDR3 sequences along with most-parsimonious VDJ recombination scenarios. In a later analysis, each TCR beta chain was defined by its CDR3 amino acid sequence together with its V-gene family, and reads without a unique V-gene family were excluded. In a later analysis, approximately 590 highly shared, low-generation-probability nucleotide sequences were removed to address suspected cross-contamination and a sequencing artifact. A later analysis calculated a clonal expansion index for each public chain from normalized within-repertoire ranks of inferred template counts. A later analysis computed generation probabilities with a VDJ recombination model fitted to out-of-frame rearrangements, and checked the results against IGoR. In a later analysis, hypergeometric tests were used to score TCR-TCR, TCR-HLA and TCR-CMV co-occurrence, with a repertoire-size bias correction applied to TCR pairs. False discovery rates were estimated in a later analysis by permuting HLA or CMV assignments 20 times. A later analysis grouped co-occurring TCRs with DBSCAN, adding TCRdist sequence similarity when clustering within HLA-allele-positive subsets. Co-occurrence clustering excluded repertoires with fewer than 30,000 or more than 120,000 public chains, plus five with anomalous nucleotide sharing. TCRdb retrieved this table from immuneACCESS and kept in-frame rearrangements only. Not all clones are present; in checked studies, unresolved V genes account for under half, and no reason is known for the remainder. D and trimming come from the DNA, and the V and J calls and clone size come from that table. The sample table lists roughly 120,000 clones, around 80% of them with a count of one. The top ten clonotypes cover approximately 5% of the sample.

About this clone itself: Its binding antigen is unknown. Base qualities are missing; no much larger clone stands one base away.

The rearranged chain carries TRBV9 and TRBJ2-5; TRBD2 is a weak D gene call, 5 bases matching. The sequenced sample consisted of PBMCs. This receptor was obtained from a young man in good health and CMV-seronegative. The nucleotides read TGTGCCAGCAGCGTAGTAGCAGGAGGTGAGACCCAGTACTTC. This gives the protein CASSVVAGGETQYF.